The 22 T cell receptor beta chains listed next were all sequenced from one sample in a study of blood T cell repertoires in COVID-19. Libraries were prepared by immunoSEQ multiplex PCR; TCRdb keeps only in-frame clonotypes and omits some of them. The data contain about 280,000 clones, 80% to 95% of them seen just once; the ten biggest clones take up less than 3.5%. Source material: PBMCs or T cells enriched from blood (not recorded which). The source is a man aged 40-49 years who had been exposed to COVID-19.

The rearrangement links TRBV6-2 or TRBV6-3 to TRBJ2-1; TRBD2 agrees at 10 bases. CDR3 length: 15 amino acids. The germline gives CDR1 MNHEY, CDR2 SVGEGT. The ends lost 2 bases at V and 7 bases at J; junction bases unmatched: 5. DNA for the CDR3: TGTGCCAGCAGTTACCTTGGACTAGCGGAAAATGAGCAGTTCTTC. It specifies CASSYLGLAENEQFF.

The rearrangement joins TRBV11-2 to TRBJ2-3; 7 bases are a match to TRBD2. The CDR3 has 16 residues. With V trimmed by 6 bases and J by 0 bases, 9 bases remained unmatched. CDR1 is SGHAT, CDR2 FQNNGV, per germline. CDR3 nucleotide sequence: TGTGCCAGCAGTTATGGGGGGGGAGCTAGCACAGATACGCAGTATTTT. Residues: CASSYGGGASTDTQYF.

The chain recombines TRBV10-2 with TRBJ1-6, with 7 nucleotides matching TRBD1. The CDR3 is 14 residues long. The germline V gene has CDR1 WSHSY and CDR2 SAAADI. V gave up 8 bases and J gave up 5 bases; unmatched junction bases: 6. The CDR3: CASSSGTDNSPLHF. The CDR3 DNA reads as TGCGCCAGCTCATCGGGGACAGATAATTCACCCCTCCACTTT.

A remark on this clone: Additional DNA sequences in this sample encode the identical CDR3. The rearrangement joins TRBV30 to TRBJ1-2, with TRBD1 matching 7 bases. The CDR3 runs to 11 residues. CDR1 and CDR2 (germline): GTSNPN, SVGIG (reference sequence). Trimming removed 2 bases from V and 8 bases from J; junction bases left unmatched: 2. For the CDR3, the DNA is TGTGCCTGGAGTCGAGGGGGCGGCTACACCTTC. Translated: CAWSRGGGYTF.

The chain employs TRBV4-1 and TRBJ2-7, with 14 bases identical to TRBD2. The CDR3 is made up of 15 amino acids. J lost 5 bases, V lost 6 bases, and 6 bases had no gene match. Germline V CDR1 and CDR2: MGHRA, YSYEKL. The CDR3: CASSLRLAGGHEQYF. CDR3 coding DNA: TGCGCCAGCAGTCTTCGACTAGCGGGAGGGCACGAGCAGTACTTC.

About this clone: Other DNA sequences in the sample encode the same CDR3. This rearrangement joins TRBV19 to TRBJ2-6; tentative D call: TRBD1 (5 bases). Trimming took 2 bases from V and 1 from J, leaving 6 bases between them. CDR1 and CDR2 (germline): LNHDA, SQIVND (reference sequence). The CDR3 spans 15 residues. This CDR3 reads CASSISGSGANVLTF. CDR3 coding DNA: TGTGCCAGTAGTATATCAGGGTCTGGGGCCAACGTCCTGACTTTC.

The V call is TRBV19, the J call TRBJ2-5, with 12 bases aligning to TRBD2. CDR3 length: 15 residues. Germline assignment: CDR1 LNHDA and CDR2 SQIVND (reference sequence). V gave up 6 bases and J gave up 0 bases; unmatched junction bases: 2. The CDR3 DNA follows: TGTGCCAGTAGGCGGACTAGCGGGGACCAAGAGACCCAGTACTTC. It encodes CASRRTSGDQETQYF.

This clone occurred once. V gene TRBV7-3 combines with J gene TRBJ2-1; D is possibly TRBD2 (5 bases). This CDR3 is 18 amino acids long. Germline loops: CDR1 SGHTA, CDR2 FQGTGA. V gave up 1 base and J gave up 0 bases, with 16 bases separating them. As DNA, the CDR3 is TGTGCCAGCAGCTTAATCGAAGGCGGGCCAAGCTCCTACAATGAGCAGTTCTTC. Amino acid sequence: CASSLIEGGPSSYNEQFF.

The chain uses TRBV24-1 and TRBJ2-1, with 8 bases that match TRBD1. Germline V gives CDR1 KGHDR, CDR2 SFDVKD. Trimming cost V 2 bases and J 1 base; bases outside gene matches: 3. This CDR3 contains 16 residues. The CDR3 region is CATSDWTGNSYNEQFF. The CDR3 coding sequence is TGTGCCACCAGTGATTGGACAGGGAATTCCTACAATGAGCAGTTCTTC.

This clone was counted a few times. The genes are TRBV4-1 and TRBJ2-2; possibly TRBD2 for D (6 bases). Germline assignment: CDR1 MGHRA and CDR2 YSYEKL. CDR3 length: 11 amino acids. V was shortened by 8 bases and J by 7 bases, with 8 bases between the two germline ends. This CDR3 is CASLGGGELFF. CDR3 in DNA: TGCGCCAGCCTGGGGGGCGGGGAGCTGTTTTTT.

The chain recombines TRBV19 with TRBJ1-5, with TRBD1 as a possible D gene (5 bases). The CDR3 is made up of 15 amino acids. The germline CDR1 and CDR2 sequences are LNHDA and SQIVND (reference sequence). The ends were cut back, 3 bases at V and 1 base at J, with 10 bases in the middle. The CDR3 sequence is CASSILGQSNQPQHF. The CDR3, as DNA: TGTGCCAGTAGTATCTTGGGGCAGAGCAATCAGCCCCAGCATTTT. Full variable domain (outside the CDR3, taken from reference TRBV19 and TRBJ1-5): DGGITQSPKYLFRKEGQNVTLSCEQNLNHDAMYWYRQDPGQGLRLIYYSQIVNDFQKGDIAEGYSVSREKKESFPLTVTSAQKNPTAFYLCASSILGQSNQPQHFGDGTRLSIL.

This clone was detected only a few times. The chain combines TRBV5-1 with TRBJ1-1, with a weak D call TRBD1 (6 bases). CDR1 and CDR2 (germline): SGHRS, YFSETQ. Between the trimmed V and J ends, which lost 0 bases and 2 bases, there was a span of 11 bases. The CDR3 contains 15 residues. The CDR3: CASSLGGTKNTEAFF. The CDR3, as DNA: TGCGCCAGCAGCTTGGGGGGGACAAAAAACACTGAAGCTTTCTTT.

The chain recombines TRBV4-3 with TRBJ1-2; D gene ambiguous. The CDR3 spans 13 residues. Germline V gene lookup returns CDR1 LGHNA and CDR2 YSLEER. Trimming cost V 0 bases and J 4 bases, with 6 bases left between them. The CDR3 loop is CASSQDPGYGYTF. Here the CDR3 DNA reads TGCGCCAGCAGCCAAGATCCAGGCTATGGCTACACCTTC.

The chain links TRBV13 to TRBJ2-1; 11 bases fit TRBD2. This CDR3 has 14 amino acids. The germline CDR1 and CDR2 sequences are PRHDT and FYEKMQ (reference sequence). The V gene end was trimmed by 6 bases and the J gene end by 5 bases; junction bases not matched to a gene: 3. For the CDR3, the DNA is TGTGCCAGCAGACCGGGACTAGCGGACAATGAGCAGTTCTTC. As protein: CASRPGLADNEQFF.

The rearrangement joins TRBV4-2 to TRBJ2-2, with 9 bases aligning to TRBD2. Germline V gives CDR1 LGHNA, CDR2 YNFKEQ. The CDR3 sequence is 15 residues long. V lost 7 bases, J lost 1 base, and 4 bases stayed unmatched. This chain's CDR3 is CASKTAGGNTGELFF. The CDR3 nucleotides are TGTGCCAGCAAAACAGCGGGGGGGAACACCGGGGAGCTGTTTTTT.

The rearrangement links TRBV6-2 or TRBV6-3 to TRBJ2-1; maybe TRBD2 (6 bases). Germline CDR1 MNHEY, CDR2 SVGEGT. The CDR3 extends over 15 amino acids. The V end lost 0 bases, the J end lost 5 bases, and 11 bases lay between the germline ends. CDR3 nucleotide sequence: TGTGCCAGCAGTTACTCGAGACTAGGCCACAATGAGCAGTTCTTC. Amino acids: CASSYSRLGHNEQFF.

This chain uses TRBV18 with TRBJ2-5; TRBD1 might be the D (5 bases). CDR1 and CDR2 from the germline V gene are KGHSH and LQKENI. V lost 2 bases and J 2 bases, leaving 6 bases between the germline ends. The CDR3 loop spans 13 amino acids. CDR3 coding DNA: TGTGCCAGCTCACCAACAGGACAAGAGACCCAGTACTTC. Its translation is CASSPTGQETQYF.

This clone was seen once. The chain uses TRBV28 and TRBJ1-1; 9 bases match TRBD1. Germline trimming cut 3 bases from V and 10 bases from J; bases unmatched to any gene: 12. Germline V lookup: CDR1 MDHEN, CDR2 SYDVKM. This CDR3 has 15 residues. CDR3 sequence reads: CASSFLSGQGLGAFF. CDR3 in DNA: TGTGCCAGCAGTTTTCTATCGGGACAGGGCCTTGGAGCTTTCTTT.

This chain's CDR3 is CASSPSLAGGYNEQFF. The DNA of the CDR3 is TGTGCCAGCAGCCCCTCTCTGGCGGGAGGCTACAATGAGCAGTTCTTC. The chain combines TRBV7-9 with TRBJ2-1; 8 nucleotides agree with TRBD2. Germline V gene data show CDR1 as SEHNR and CDR2 as FQNEAQ (reference sequence). J was trimmed by 3 bases and V by 5 bases; bases with no gene match: 9. The CDR3 has 16 amino acids.

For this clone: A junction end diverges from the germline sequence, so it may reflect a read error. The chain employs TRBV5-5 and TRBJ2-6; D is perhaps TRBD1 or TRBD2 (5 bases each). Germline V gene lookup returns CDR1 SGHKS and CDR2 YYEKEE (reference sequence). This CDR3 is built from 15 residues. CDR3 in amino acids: CASTLRGMGANVLTF. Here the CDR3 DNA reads TGTGCCAGCACCTTGAGGGGTATGGGGGCCAACGTCCTGACTTTC. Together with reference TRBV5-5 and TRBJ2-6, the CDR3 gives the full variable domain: DAGVTQSPTHLIKTRGQQVTLRCSPISGHKSVSWYQQVLGQGPQFIFQYYEKEERGRGNFPDRFSARQFPNYSSELNVNALLLGDSALYLCASTLRGMGANVLTFGAGSRLTVL.

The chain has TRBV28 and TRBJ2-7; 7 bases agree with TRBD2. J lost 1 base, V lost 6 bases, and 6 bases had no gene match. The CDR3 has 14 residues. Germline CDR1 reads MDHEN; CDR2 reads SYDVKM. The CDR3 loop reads CASSPSGPSYEQYF. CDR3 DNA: TGTGCCAGCAGCCCTAGCGGACCTTCCTACGAGCAGTACTTC.

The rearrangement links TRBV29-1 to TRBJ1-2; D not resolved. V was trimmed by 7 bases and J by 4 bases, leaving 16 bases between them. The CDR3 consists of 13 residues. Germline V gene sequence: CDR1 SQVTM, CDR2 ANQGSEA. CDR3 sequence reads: CSALRGMGYGYTF. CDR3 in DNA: TGCAGCGCCCTCCGGGGTATGGGCTATGGCTACACCTTC.